The T cell receptor (beta chain) under discussion was sequenced for a study of blood T cell repertoires in COVID-19. In the study overall: Donors in the United States, Italy and Spain gave samples during acute or convalescent COVID-19.

Data came from immunoSEQ multiplex PCR; TCRdb stores just in-frame clones and leaves some out. The sample lists tens of thousands of clones, around 82% occurring once. Trimming shortened V by 2 bases and J by 5 bases, and 16 bases separated the two germline ends. The CDR3 runs to 15 residues. CDR1 MNHEY and CDR2 SVGAGI come from the germline V gene. The sequence came from a woman of 80 years or more with active or convalescent COVID-19. This chain links TRBV6-5 with TRBJ2-7; possibly TRBD1 for D (6 bases). What was sequenced was peripheral blood. Here the CDR3 DNA reads TGTGCCAGCAGTTACGGGAATACAGGGTATCACGAGCAGTACTTC. Translating gives CASSYGNTGYHEQYF.